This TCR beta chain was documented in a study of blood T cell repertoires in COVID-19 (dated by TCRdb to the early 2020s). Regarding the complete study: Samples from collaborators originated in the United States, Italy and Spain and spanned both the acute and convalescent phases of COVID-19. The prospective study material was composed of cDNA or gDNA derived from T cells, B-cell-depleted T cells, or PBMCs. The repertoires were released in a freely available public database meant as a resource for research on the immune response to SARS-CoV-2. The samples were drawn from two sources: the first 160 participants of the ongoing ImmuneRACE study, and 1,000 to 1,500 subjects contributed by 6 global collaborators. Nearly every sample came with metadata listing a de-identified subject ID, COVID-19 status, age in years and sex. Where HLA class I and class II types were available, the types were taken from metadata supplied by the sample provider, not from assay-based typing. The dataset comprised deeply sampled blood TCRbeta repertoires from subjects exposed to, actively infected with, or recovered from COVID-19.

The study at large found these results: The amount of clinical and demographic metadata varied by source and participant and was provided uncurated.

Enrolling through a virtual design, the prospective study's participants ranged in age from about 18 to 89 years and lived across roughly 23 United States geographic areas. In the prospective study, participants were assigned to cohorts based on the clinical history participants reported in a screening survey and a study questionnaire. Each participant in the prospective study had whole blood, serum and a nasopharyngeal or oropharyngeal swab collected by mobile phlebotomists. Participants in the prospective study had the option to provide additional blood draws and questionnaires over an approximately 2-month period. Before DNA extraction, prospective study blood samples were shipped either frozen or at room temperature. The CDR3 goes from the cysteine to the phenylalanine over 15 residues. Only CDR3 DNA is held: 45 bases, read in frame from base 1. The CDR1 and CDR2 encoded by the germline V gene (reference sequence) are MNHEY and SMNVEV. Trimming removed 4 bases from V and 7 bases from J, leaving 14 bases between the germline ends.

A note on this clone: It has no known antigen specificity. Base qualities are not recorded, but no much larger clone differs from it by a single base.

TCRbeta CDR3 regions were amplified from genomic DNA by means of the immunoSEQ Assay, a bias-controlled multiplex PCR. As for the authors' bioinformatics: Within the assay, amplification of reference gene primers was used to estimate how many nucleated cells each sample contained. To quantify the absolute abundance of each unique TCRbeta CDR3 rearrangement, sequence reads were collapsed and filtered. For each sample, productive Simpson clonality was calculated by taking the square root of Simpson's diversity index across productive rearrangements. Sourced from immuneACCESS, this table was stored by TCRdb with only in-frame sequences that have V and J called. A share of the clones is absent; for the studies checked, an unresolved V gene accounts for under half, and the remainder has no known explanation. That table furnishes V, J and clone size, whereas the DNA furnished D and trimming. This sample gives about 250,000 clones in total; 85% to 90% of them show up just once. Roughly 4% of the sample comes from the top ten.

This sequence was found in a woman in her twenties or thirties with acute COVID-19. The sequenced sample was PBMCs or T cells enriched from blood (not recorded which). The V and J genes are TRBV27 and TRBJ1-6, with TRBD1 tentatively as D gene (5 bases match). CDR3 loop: CASSSHGGVNSPLHF. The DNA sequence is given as TGTGCCAGCAGTTCGCACGGGGGGGTCAATTCACCCCTCCACTTT.